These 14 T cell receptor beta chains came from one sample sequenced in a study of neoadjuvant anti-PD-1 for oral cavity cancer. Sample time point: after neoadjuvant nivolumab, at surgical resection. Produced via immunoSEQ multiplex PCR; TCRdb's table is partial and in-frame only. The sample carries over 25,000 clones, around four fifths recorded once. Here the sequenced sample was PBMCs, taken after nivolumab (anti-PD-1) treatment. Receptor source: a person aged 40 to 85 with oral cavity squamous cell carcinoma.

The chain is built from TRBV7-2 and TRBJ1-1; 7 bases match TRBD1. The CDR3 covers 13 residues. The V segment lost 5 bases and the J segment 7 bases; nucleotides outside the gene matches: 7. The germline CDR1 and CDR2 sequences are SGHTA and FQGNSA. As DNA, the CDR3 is TGTGCCAGCAGCCCAACAGGGGAGGGTGAAGCTTTCTTT. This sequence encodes CASSPTGEGEAFF.

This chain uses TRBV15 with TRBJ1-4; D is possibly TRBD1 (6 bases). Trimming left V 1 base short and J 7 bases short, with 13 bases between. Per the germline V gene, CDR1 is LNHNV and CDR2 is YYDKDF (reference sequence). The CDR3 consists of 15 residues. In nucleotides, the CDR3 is TGTGCCACCAGCAGAGGGGGCAGGGGTGCTGAAAAACTGTTTTTT. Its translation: CATSRGGRGAEKLFF. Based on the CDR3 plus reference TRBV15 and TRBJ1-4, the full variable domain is DAMVIQNPRYQVTQFGKPVTLSCSQTLNHNVMYWYQQKSSQAPKLLFHYYDKDFNNEADTPDNFQSRRPNTSFCFLDIRSPGLGDTAMYLCATSRGGRGAEKLFFGSGTQLSVL.

The CDR3 sequence is CASSLSGTPYNEQFF. The CDR3 DNA reads TGTGCCAGCAGTTTATCCGGGACACCATACAATGAGCAGTTCTTC. V gene TRBV27 combines with J gene TRBJ2-1, with D perhaps matching TRBD1 (6 bases). V was shortened by 0 bases and J by 4 bases, with 10 bases between the two germline ends. The CDR3 consists of 15 residues. Germline V gene data show CDR1 as MNHEY and CDR2 as SMNVEV (reference sequence).

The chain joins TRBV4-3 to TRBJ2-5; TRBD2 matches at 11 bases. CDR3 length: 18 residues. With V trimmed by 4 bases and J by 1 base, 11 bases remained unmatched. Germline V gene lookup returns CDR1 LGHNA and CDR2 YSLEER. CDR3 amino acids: CASSLIAGGGYSQETQYF. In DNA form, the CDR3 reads TGCGCCAGCAGCCTTATAGCGGGGGGGGGCTATTCCCAAGAGACCCAGTACTTC.

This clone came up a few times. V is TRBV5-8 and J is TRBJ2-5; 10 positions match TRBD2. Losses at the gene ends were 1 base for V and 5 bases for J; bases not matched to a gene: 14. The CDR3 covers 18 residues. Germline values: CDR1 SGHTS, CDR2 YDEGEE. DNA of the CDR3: TGTGCCAGCAGCTTGCTGCTAGCGGGGGCCAGAGGCGGGGAGACCCAGTACTTC. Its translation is CASSLLLAGARGGETQYF.

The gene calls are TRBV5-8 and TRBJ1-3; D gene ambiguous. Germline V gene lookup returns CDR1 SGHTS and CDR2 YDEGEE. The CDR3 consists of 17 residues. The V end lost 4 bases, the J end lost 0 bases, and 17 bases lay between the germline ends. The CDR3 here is CASSRRGDSYSGNTIYF. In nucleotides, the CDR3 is TGTGCCAGCAGCCGCCGGGGTGACTCTTACTCTGGAAACACCATATATTTT.

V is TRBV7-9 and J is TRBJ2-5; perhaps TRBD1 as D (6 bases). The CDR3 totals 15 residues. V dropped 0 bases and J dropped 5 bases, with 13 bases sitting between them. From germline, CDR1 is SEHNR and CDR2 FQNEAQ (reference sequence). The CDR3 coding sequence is TGTGCCAGCAGCTTAGCACAGGGTCTTGGGGAGACCCAGTACTTC. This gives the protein CASSLAQGLGETQYF.

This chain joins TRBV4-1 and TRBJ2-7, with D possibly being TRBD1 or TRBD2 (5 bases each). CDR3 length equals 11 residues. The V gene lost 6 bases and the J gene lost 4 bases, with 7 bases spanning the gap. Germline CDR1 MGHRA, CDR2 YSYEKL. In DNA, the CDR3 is TGCGCCAGCAGGGGGGAATACGAGCAGTACTTC. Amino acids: CASRGEYEQYF.

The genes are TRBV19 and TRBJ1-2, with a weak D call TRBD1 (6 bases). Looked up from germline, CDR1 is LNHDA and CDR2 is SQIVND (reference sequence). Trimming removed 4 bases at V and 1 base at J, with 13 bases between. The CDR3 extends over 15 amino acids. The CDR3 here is CASSTTGQINYGYTF. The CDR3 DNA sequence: TGTGCCAGTAGTACCACAGGACAGATTAACTATGGCTACACCTTC.

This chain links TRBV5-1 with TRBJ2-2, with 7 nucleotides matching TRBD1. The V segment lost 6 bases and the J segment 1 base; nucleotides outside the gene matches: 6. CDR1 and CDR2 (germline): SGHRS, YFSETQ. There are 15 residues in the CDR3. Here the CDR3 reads CASKTDRVNTGELFF. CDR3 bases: TGCGCCAGCAAAACCGACAGGGTGAACACCGGGGAGCTGTTTTTT.

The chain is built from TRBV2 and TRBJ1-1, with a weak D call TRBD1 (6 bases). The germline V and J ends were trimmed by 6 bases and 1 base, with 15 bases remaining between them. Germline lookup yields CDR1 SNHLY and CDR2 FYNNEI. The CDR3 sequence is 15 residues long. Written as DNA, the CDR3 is TGTGCCAGCAGAGTATCCGGACAGCCGAACACTGAAGCTTTCTTT. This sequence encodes CASRVSGQPNTEAFF. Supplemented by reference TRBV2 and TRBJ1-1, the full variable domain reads EPEVTQTPSHQVTQMGQEVILRCVPISNHLYFYWYRQILGQKVEFLVSFYNNEISEKSEIFDDQFSVERPDGSNFTLKIRSTKLEDSAMYFCASRVSGQPNTEAFFGQGTRLTVV.

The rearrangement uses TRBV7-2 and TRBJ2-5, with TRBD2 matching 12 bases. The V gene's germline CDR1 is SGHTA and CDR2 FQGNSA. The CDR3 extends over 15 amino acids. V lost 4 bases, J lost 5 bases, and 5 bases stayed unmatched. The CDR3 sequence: CASSSSGGAGETQYF. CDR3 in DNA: TGTGCCAGCAGCTCTAGCGGGGGGGCAGGGGAGACCCAGTACTTC.

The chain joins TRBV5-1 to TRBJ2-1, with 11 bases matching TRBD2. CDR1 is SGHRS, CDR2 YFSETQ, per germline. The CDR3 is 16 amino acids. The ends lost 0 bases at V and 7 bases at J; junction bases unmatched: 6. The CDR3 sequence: CASSLAASGGSNEQFF. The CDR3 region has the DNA TGCGCCAGCAGCTTGGCCGCTAGCGGGGGGTCGAATGAGCAGTTCTTC.

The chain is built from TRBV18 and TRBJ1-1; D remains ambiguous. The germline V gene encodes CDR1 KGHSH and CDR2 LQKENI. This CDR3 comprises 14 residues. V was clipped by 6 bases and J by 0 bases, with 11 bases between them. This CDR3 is CASSPREMNTEAFF. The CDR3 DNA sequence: TGTGCCAGCTCCCCTAGGGAGATGAACACTGAAGCTTTCTTT.